The subject of this entry is one TCR beta chain. What it binds is unknown. These data belong to a study of T cell responses to AZD1222 COVID-19 vaccine. Study observations and caveats: Vaccine-associated CD4 TCRs ranged over spike, dominating at 160-218 and 743-854.

The V segment lost 5 bases and the J segment 3 bases; nucleotides outside the gene matches: 5. Germline CDR1 reads SSHAT; CDR2 reads FNYEAQ (reference sequence). The CDR3 is 16 amino acids. Measured with immunoSEQ multiplex PCR; TCRdb has only the in-frame clones, and not every one. The table shows 95,000 to 150,000 clones, with around 89% occurring only once. Specimen: peripheral blood, collected on day 0 of MenACWY control vaccination. The receptor's source is an adult in good health. The J gene is TRBJ2-2, the V gene TRBV7-7; TRBD2 agrees at 11 bases. CDR3: CASSVGTSGYTGELFF. In DNA form, the CDR3 reads TGTGCCAGCAGCGTGGGGACTAGCGGTTACACCGGGGAGCTGTTTTTT.